These 28 T cell receptor beta chains were sequenced from one sample in a study of T cells in placental villitis. Study-level findings and limits: Compared with controls at about 0.006, villitis of unknown etiology placentae showed median clonality approximately 0.053.

Antigen specificity for these receptors is unknown. Sequencing used immunoSEQ v4. The assay was immunoSEQ multiplex PCR, and TCRdb's table has in-frame clones only and misses some. The sample records several hundred clones, 82% being singletons. Source material: placental tissue containing maternal and fetal cells. The receptor set was obtained from a human patient with villitis of unknown etiology; the placental T cells may come from both mother and fetus.

This clone was counted only a few times. This chain joins TRBV29-1 and TRBJ1-2, with 7 bases aligning to TRBD1. The CDR3 spans 13 residues. The V gene end was trimmed by 7 bases and the J gene end by 5 bases; junction bases not matched to a gene: 10. Germline V lookup: CDR1 SQVTM, CDR2 ANQGSEA. This CDR3 is CSGRTGRSYGYTF. In DNA, the CDR3 is TGCAGCGGCAGGACAGGACGATCGTATGGCTACACCTTC.

This clone came up once. DNA of the CDR3: TGTGCCAGTAGTCCAACAGGTAATCGGGATGAAAAACTGTTTTTT. Encoded protein: CASSPTGNRDEKLFF. V usage is TRBV19 and J usage is TRBJ1-4; a possible D gene is TRBD1 (5 bases). The CDR3 has 15 residues. Germline loops: CDR1 LNHDA, CDR2 SQIVND (reference sequence). V lost 5 bases and J lost 6, with 16 bases in between.

The rearrangement joins TRBV6-6 to TRBJ1-5, with TRBD1 matching 8 bases. CDR1 is MNHNY, CDR2 SVGAGI, per germline (reference sequence). The CDR3 length is 13 residues. J was trimmed by 5 bases and V by 6 bases; bases with no gene match: 3. The CDR3 DNA reads TGTGCCAGCAGCTGGACAGGGCATCAGCCCCAGCATTTT. Residues: CASSWTGHQPQHF.

Details on this clone: Compared with germline, one end of the junction differs, possibly owing to a read error. The rearrangement uses TRBV10-1 and TRBJ2-1, with TRBD2 matching over 12 bases. Germline CDR1 is WNHNN and CDR2 is SYGVQD (reference sequence). This CDR3 spans 15 amino acids. The CDR3 nucleotides read TGCGCCGGCAGTGATGGGACTAGCGGGTACAATGAGCAGTTCTTC. Translating gives CAGSDGTSGYNEQFF.

J is TRBJ1-1 and V is TRBV6-5; 8 bases are shared with TRBD1. V shed 2 bases and J 1 base; nucleotides not matched to a gene: 0. This CDR3 region has 14 residues. Germline CDR1 reads MNHEY; CDR2 reads SVGAGI. The CDR3: CASSYGQGNTEAFF. In nucleotides, the CDR3 is TGTGCCAGCAGTTACGGACAGGGGAACACTGAAGCTTTCTTT.

The chain joins TRBV9 to TRBJ1-4; D is possibly TRBD1 (6 bases). CDR3 length equals 15 residues. Germline lookup yields CDR1 SGDLS and CDR2 YYNGEE. The V end was cut by 0 bases, the J end by 7 bases, with 13 bases between. CDR3: CASSVAGTLGEKLFF. CDR3 nucleotide sequence: TGTGCCAGCAGCGTAGCCGGGACATTGGGTGAAAAACTGTTTTTT.

As regards this clone: Other DNA sequences within the sample encode an identical CDR3. CDR3 residues: CASSFDRDTEAFF. As DNA, the CDR3 is TGTGCCAGCAGCTTCGACAGGGACACTGAAGCTTTCTTT. The chain recombines TRBV5-6 with TRBJ1-1; 7 bases line up with TRBD1. This CDR3 is 13 amino acids long. The germline CDR1 and CDR2 sequences are SGHDT and YYEEEE. V lost 2 bases to trimming and J lost 3 bases; unmatched junction nucleotides: 1.

The V call is TRBV6-4, the J call TRBJ2-7; 9 nucleotides align to TRBD1. V trimming: 2 bases; J trimming: 6 bases; junction bases outside the gene matches: 2. CDR1 is MRHNA and CDR2 is SNTAGT in the germline V gene. This CDR3 has 13 residues. The CDR3 DNA reads as TGTGCCAGCAGTGACCAGACAGGGGGCGAGCAGTACTTC. Translated, it gives CASSDQTGGEQYF.

J is TRBJ2-7 and V is TRBV10-1; tentatively, D is TRBD2 (5 bases). CDR1 and CDR2 from the germline V gene are WNHNN and SYGVQD (reference sequence). The CDR3 totals 13 residues. Trimming removed 10 bases at V and 1 base at J, with 14 bases between. Written as DNA, the CDR3 is TGCGCCAACGGCGGCCGGGAATCCTACGAGCAGTACTTC. This gives the protein CANGGRESYEQYF.

The chain is built from TRBV18 and TRBJ2-7, with no clear D. Trimming took off 1 base at V and 7 bases at J, with 8 bases between the two ends. Germline V gene sequence: CDR1 KGHSH, CDR2 LQKENI. The CDR3 has 12 residues. The chain's CDR3 is CASSPRGYEQYF. The CDR3 DNA follows: TGTGCCAGCTCACCACGGGGATATGAGCAGTACTTC.

In its sample, this clone was seen once. This specimen includes other DNA sequences encoding the same CDR3. The gene calls are TRBV9 and TRBJ2-5; D is perhaps TRBD1 (5 bases). The germline CDR1 and CDR2 sequences are SGDLS and YYNGEE. Deletions cut 0 bases from V and 4 bases from J, with 13 bases between. This CDR3 comprises 15 residues. The chain's CDR3 is CASSVDSGLGETQYF. CDR3 sequence (DNA): TGTGCCAGCAGCGTAGATTCAGGGCTGGGAGAGACCCAGTACTTC.

V usage is TRBV4-1 and J usage is TRBJ2-7, with 9 nucleotides matching TRBD1. Germline V lookup: CDR1 MGHRA, CDR2 YSYEKL. Trimming at V came to 3 bases and at J to 4 bases, leaving 4 bases not matched to a gene. The CDR3 spans 14 residues. CDR3 region: CASSQGTGTYEQYF. The CDR3 DNA sequence: TGCGCCAGCAGCCAGGGGACAGGGACGTACGAGCAGTACTTC.

The V gene is TRBV18, the J gene TRBJ1-1; perhaps TRBD1 as D (5 bases). This CDR3 region has 14 residues. Germline CDR1 reads KGHSH; CDR2 reads LQKENI. Trimming removed 3 bases at V and 7 bases at J, with 15 bases between. CDR3 DNA sequence: TGTGCCAGCTCACCCGCGGGGGATTTCGTTGAAGCTTTCTTT. Translating gives CASSPAGDFVEAFF.

The rearrangement joins TRBV29-1 to TRBJ2-5; the D gene could be TRBD1 or TRBD2 (5 bases each). V lost 2 bases to trimming and J lost 3 bases, with 13 bases between them. CDR3 size: 14 residues. Per the germline V gene, CDR1 is SQVTM and CDR2 is ANQGSEA. CDR3: CSVEMGLGEETQYF. In DNA form, the CDR3 reads TGCAGCGTTGAAATGGGGTTGGGGGAAGAGACCCAGTACTTC.

The rearrangement links TRBV13 to TRBJ1-4; the D gene is possibly TRBD1 (5 bases). The CDR3 has 14 residues. V lost 2 bases and J 4 bases, leaving 8 bases between the germline ends. CDR1 PRHDT and CDR2 FYEKMQ come from the germline V gene (reference sequence). This CDR3 reads CASSLRQLNEKLFF. The CDR3 bases are TGTGCCAGCAGCTTAAGACAGCTTAATGAAAAACTGTTTTTT.

With regard to this clone: A single base separates this from a much larger clone, so it may be a read error. The V call is TRBV7-3, the J call TRBJ2-1; D unclear. The CDR3 runs to 17 residues. Germline loops: CDR1 SGHTA, CDR2 FQGTGA. The chain's CDR3 is CASSLIRWAYSYNKQFF. As DNA, the CDR3 is TGTGCCAGCAGCTTAATTAGGTGGGCTTACTCCTACAATAAGCAGTTCTTC.

The chain combines TRBV11-3 with TRBJ2-1; D not certain. Per the germline V gene, CDR1 is SGHNT and CDR2 is YENEEA. Trimming removed 4 bases from V and 6 bases from J, with 16 bases in between. The length of the CDR3 is 15 residues. The CDR3 reads CASSSRVESSNEQFF. Here the CDR3 DNA reads TGTGCCAGCAGCTCTAGGGTAGAGTCTTCCAATGAGCAGTTCTTC.

The rearrangement links TRBV5-4 to TRBJ2-3, with D perhaps TRBD2 (7 bases). Trimming left V 3 bases short and J 3 bases short, with 20 bases between. CDR1 is SGHNT and CDR2 is YYREEE in the germline V gene (reference sequence). The CDR3 has 17 amino acids. This chain's CDR3 is CASSYAAGAGQTDTQYF. CDR3 nucleotides: TGTGCCAGCAGCTACGCGGCGGGGGCCGGCCAAACAGATACGCAGTATTTT.

This rearrangement joins TRBV4-2 to TRBJ2-4; 10 bases match TRBD2. Trimming took 4 bases from V and 5 from J; bases not matched to a gene: 2. Germline loops: CDR1 LGHNA, CDR2 YNFKEQ. The CDR3 contains 14 residues. CDR3 amino acids: CASSRGLAENIQYF. The CDR3 DNA reads as TGTGCCAGCAGCCGAGGACTAGCGGAAAACATTCAGTACTTC.

This clone occurred once. Here the CDR3 DNA reads TGTGCCAGCAGCTATCGGACAGTTACTGAAAAACTGTTTTTT. It translates to CASSYRTVTEKLFF. This sequence joins TRBV13 and TRBJ1-4, with D possibly being TRBD1 (6 bases). V was trimmed by 4 bases and J by 7 bases, leaving 13 bases between them. The CDR3 has 14 residues. CDR1 and CDR2 (germline): PRHDT, FYEKMQ (reference sequence).

On this clone: Other DNA sequences in this sample translate to the same CDR3. The DNA for the CDR3 is TGTGCCAGCAGCTTAAGACAGATCCAAGAGACCCAGTACTTC. This sequence encodes CASSLRQIQETQYF. The chain couples TRBV13 to TRBJ2-5; D might be TRBD1 (5 bases). Germline CDR1 reads PRHDT; CDR2 reads FYEKMQ (reference sequence). The CDR3 spans 14 residues. V was cut by 2 bases and J by 1 base, with 8 bases left in between. The variable domain in full, with the rest retrieved from reference TRBV13 and TRBJ2-5, is AAGVIQSPRHLIKEKRETATLKCYPIPRHDTVYWYQQGPGQDPQFLISFYEKMQSDKGSIPDRFSAQQFSDYHSELNMSSLELGDSALYFCASSLRQIQETQYFGPGTRLLVL.

This sequence joins TRBV5-6 and TRBJ1-2; 7 nucleotides agree with TRBD1. This CDR3 is 13 amino acids long. Per the germline V gene, CDR1 is SGHDT and CDR2 is YYEEEE. V lost 4 bases to trimming and J lost 7 bases; unmatched junction nucleotides: 7. This chain's CDR3 is CASSTTGEIGYTF. CDR3 nucleotide sequence: TGTGCCAGCAGCACAACAGGGGAAATTGGCTACACCTTC.

The genes are TRBV6-5 and TRBJ2-5, with D uncertain. This CDR3 comprises 12 residues. Between the trimmed V and J ends, which lost 6 bases and 2 bases, there was a span of 7 bases. Germline CDR1 reads MNHEY; CDR2 reads SVGAGI. This CDR3 reads CASRGIQETQYF. CDR3 sequence (DNA): TGTGCCAGCAGAGGCATTCAAGAGACCCAGTACTTC.

This clone turned up a few times. The chain is built from TRBV21-1 and TRBJ2-1; the table assigns TRBD2, which was not confirmed against the DNA. TRBV21-1 is flagged as a pseudogene. The CDR3 is 17 residues long. The CDR3 coding sequence is TGTGCCAGCAGCAAAGGAGAGGAGGCAAGGCCGCCCATTGAGCAGTTCTTC. Translating gives CASSKGEEARPPIEQFF.

V is TRBV14 and J is TRBJ2-1; 8 nucleotides align to TRBD1. The germline gives CDR1 SGHDN, CDR2 FVKESK. CDR3 length: 18 residues. V was pared by 5 bases and J by 7 bases, with 19 bases of the junction left unmatched. This CDR3 reads CASSLIGAGQGAWNEQFF. The CDR3 bases are TGTGCCAGCAGCTTAATCGGGGCAGGGCAGGGGGCTTGGAATGAGCAGTTCTTC.

In regard to this clone: This specimen includes other DNA sequences encoding the same CDR3. J is TRBJ1-1 and V is TRBV7-9, with 7 bases identical to TRBD1. The CDR3 is 15 residues long. Germline-derived CDR1 and CDR2 are SEHNR and FQNEAQ (reference sequence). J gave up 0 bases and V 4 bases, and 5 bases lay outside the gene matches. The CDR3 region is CASSSRDRMNTEAFF. The DNA of the CDR3 is TGTGCCAGCAGCTCCCGGGACAGAATGAACACTGAAGCTTTCTTT.

The J gene is TRBJ2-5, the V gene TRBV7-9, with 10 bases matching TRBD2. V lost 1 base to trimming and J lost 0 bases; unmatched junction nucleotides: 2. The germline V gene has CDR1 SEHNR and CDR2 FQNEAQ (reference sequence). The CDR3 loop spans 16 amino acids. Here the CDR3 reads CASSLDSGRYQETQYF. CDR3 in DNA: TGTGCCAGCAGCTTAGATAGCGGGAGGTACCAAGAGACCCAGTACTTC.

V is TRBV7-9 and J is TRBJ1-3; possibly TRBD1 for D (6 bases). The CDR3 extends over 15 amino acids. The germline CDR1 and CDR2 sequences are SEHNR and FQNEAQ (reference sequence). The V and J ends lost 4 bases and 0 bases respectively, with 10 bases between them. This CDR3 reads CASSSGTPSGNTIYF. For the CDR3, the DNA is TGTGCCAGCAGCTCCGGGACACCCTCTGGAAACACCATATATTTT.